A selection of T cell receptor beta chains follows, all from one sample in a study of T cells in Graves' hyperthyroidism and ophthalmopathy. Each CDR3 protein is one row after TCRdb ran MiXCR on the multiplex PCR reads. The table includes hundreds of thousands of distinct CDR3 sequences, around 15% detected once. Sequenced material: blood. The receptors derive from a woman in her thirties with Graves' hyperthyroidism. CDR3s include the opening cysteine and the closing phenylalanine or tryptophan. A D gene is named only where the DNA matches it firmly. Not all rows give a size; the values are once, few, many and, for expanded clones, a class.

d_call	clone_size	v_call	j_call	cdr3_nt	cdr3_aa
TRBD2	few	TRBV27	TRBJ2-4	TGTGCCAGCAGTTGGGCTAGCGGGAATAGGTACATTCAGTACTTC	CASSWASGNRYIQYF
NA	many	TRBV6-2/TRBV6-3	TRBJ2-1	TGTGCCAGCAGAGCCTGGGACGGGGGTGAGGTTGAGCAGTTCTTC	CASRAWDGGEVEQFF
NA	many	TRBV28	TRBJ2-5	TGTGCCAGCAGTTTACCTACATGGACAGAGACCCAGTACTTC	CASSLPTWTETQYF
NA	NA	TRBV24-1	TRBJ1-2	TGTGCCACCAGTGATCCCAGCAGAAACTATGGCTACACCTTC	CATSDPSRNYGYTF
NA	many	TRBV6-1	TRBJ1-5	TGTGCCAGCAGTCGTACTTTGTATAGCAATCAGCCCCAGCATTTT	CASSRTLYSNQPQHF
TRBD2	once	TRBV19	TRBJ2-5	TGTGCCAGTAGCCCTAAAACTTTAGCGGGAGTCATCCGCTCGAAGGAGACCCAGTACTTC	CASSPKTLAGVIRSKETQYF
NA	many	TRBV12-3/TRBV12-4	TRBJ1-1	TGTGCCAGCAGTATCACACTGAACACTGAAGCTTTCTTT	CASSITLNTEAFF
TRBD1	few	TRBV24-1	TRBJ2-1	TGTGCCACCAGTGGTAAGACAGGGGGCTCCTACAATGAGCAGTTCTTC	CATSGKTGGSYNEQFF
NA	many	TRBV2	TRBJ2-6	TGTGCCAGCAAAATCTCCTCTGGGGCCAACGTCCTGACTTTC	CASKISSGANVLTF
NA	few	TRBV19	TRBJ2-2	TGTGCCAGTAATCCGGGGACCACCGGGGAGCTGTTTTTT	CASNPGTTGELFF
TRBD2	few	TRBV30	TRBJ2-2	TGTGCCTGGAGATGGACTAGCGGACCCGGGGAGCTGTTTTTT	CAWRWTSGPGELFF
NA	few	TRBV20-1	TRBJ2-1	TGCAGTGCTAGAGATATGGACAAGGGGACTGGTGAGCAGTTCTTC	CSARDMDKGTGEQFF
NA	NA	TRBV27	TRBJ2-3	TGTGCCAGCAGTTCCCGGGGGGCGGCTGGCACAGATACGCAGTATTTT	CASSSRGAAGTDTQYF
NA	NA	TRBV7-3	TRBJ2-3	TGTGCCAGCAGCCCCTACTTGGGAGATACGCAGTATTTT	CASSPYLGDTQYF
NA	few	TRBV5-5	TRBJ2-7	TGTGCCAGCAGCTTGAATAGCGTCGAGCAGTACTTC	CASSLNSVEQYF
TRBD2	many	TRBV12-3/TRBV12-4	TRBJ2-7	TGTGCCAGCAGTCCCGGGACACTCGCGGGGGGGAAGCAGTACTTC	CASSPGTLAGGKQYF
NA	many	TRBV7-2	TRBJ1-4	TGTGCCAGCAGCTTAGCGCAAGGGACCATTAATGAAAAACTGTTTTTT	CASSLAQGTINEKLFF
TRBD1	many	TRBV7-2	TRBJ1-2	TGTGCCAGCAGCCGGGACAGCGCTAACTATGGCTACACCTTC	CASSRDSANYGYTF
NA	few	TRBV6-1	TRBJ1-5	TGTGCCAGCAGTGAAATAACTGGGGTAAGCAATCAGCCCCAGCATTTT	CASSEITGVSNQPQHF
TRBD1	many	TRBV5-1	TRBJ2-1	TGCGCCAGCAGCTCGGGACAGGGGGTCTTGACCTACAATGAGCAGTTCTTC	CASSSGQGVLTYNEQFF
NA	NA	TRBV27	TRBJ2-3	TGTGCCAGCAGTCCCCTCGAGGGCGCAGATACGCAGTATTTT	CASSPLEGADTQYF
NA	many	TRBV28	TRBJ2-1	TGTGCCAGCAGTTTAAGAGTTATTTGGAACAAAGACGACAATGAGCAGTTCTTC	CASSLRVIWNKDDNEQFF
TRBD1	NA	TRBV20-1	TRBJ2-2	TGCAGTGCTAGTAAGGACAGGGCCACCGGGGAGCTGTTTTTT	CSASKDRATGELFF
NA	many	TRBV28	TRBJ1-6	TGTGCCAGCCAGGAACACACAGGAGGAAATTCACCCCTCCACTTT	CASQEHTGGNSPLHF
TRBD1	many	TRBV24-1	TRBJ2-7	TGTGCCATCGGGACAGGGGCTACCTACGAGCAGTACTTC	CAIGTGATYEQYF
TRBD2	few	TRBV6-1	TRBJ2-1	TGTGCCAGCAGCCTATCCGGGACTACCACCTACAATGAGCAGTTCTTC	CASSLSGTTTYNEQFF
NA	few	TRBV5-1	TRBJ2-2	TGCGCCAGCAGCTTGGCTCGGGCCCCGAACACCGGGGAGCTGTTTTTT	CASSLARAPNTGELFF
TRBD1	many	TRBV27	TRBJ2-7	TGTGCCAGCAGAGCAAGGGGACAGGGGGCAGGCGAGCAGTACTTC	CASRARGQGAGEQYF
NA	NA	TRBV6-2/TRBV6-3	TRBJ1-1	TGTGCCAGCAGGACAACCCTCAACAGACCGGGGACTGAAGCTTTCTTT	CASRTTLNRPGTEAFF
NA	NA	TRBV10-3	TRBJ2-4	TGTGCCATCAGTGAGAGGAGTACGGCCAAAAACATTCAGTACTTC	CAISERSTAKNIQYF
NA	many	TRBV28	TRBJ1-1	TGTGCCAGCAGTACTCTGAGTGGGGCTTTCTTT	CASSTLSGAFF
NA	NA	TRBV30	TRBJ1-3	TGTGCCTGGAGTCCCCACTCTGGAAACACCATATATTTT	CAWSPHSGNTIYF
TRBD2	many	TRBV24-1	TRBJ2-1	TGTGCCACCAGTGCAGCGGGGGGATACAATGAGCAGTTCTTC	CATSAAGGYNEQFF
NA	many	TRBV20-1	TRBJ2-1	TGCAGTGCTTACCCTCTAGGGTTCTACAATGAGCAGTTCTTC	CSAYPLGFYNEQFF
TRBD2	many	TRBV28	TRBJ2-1	TGTGCCAGCTCAACTAGCGGGAGTTACTCGAATGAGCAGTTCTTC	CASSTSGSYSNEQFF
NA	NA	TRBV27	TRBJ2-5	TGTGCCAGCAGGTCCAAAGGGGTACAGTACTTC	CASRSKGVQYF
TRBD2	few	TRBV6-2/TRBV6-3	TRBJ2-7	TGTGCCAGCAGTTCCTTAAGCGGGAGATCCTACGAGCAGTACTTC	CASSSLSGRSYEQYF
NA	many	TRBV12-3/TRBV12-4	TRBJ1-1	TGTGCCAGCAGTTTAGTTCTGGGGATGAACACTGAAGCTTTCTTT	CASSLVLGMNTEAFF
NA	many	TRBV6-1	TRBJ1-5	TGTGCCAGCAGTGAAGTGTTCGCTTATAGCAATCAGCCCCAGCATTTT	CASSEVFAYSNQPQHF
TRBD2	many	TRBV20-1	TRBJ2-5	TGCAGTGCAAAATGGGGGGGGACCAGCCAAGAGACCCAGTACTTC	CSAKWGGTSQETQYF
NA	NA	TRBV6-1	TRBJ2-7	TGTGCCAGCAGTGATTTCGAGCAGTACTTC	CASSDFEQYF
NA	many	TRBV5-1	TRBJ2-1	TGCGCCAGCAGCTTGTTAGATAGTTATGAGCAGTTCTTC	CASSLLDSYEQFF
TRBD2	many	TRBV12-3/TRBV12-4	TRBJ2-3	TGTGCCAGCAGTTTTAGGGGACTAGCGGGAGCACGCACAGATACGCAGTATTTT	CASSFRGLAGARTDTQYF
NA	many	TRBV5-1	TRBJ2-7	TGCGCCAGCAGCTTTCCTATGCGGGGCGTCGACGAGCAGTACTTC	CASSFPMRGVDEQYF
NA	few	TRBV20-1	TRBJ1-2	TGCAGTGCTAGAGGCCCCGCCTATGGCTACACCTTC	CSARGPAYGYTF
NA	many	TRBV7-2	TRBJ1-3	TGTGCCAGCAGCCCTGGAAACACCATATATTTT	CASSPGNTIYF
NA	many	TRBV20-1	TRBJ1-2	TGCAGTGCTCCTGACGGAATCCACTATGGCTACACCTTC	CSAPDGIHYGYTF